The present T cell receptor beta chain was sequenced within a study of blood T cell repertoires in COVID-19. CDR1 and CDR2 (germline): LNHNV, YYDKDF (reference sequence). The ends were cut back, 10 bases at V and 0 bases at J, with 15 bases in the middle. The CDR3 sequence is 14 residues long. Some clones are missing from TCRdb's copy, which holds only in-frame ones; the method was immunoSEQ multiplex PCR. The sample consists of about 230,000 clones, approximately 87% of them appearing once. Sequenced input: peripheral blood. This chain joins TRBV15 and TRBJ1-1; a weak D match, TRBD1 (5 bases). This receptor was taken from a woman aged 65 to 85 with active or convalescent COVID-19. The CDR3 spells CAIRQMGMNTEAFF. The CDR3 bases are TGTGCCATCCGACAGATGGGAATGAACACTGAAGCTTTCTTT.